This T cell receptor beta chain was obtained from a study of blood T cell repertoires in COVID-19. The overall study: T cells, B-cell-depleted T cells, or PBMCs provided the cDNA or gDNA that served as material.

In the original workflow: It was from reference gene primer amplification that nucleated cell counts were estimated. The data were produced by immunoSEQ multiplex PCR, yet TCRdb's version contains in-frame clones alone and is incomplete. V and J calls and clone size are those listed in that table; D and trimming were worked out from the DNA. Of 40,000 or so clones in the sample, roughly 88% were seen once. The V end lost 3 bases, the J end lost 6 bases, and 6 bases lay between the germline ends. The CDR3 runs 11 residues. Germline V gene data show CDR1 as SEHNR and CDR2 as FQNEAQ (reference sequence).

The source material was peripheral blood. The chain links TRBV7-9 to TRBJ2-7; D uncertain. The receptor's source is a man in his 60s with active COVID-19. CDR3 bases: TGTGCCAGCAGCTTTATCTCCGAGCAGTACTTC. It encodes CASSFISEQYF.